The next 32 T cell receptor beta chains were all read from a single sample in a study of graft-versus-host responses after intestinal transplantation. Produced via immunoSEQ multiplex PCR; TCRdb's table is partial and in-frame only. The sample holds roughly 90,000 clones, 88% seen once. Their antigens remain unidentified. The source was unstimulated CD4+ T cells sorted from spleen or lymph node cells, collected before transplant. The origin of the receptors is a human donor who was the organ donor for an intestinal transplant.

V and J are TRBV15 and TRBJ1-4; TRBD1 agrees at 8 bases. The CDR3 has 15 residues. Germline V CDR1 and CDR2: LNHNV, YYDKDF (reference sequence). Unmatched junction bases numbered 10, after V lost 7 bases and J lost 6 bases. The CDR3 reads CATNPDRGRDEKLFF. CDR3 in DNA: TGTGCCACCAACCCCGACAGGGGCAGGGATGAAAAACTGTTTTTT.

V usage is TRBV6-4 and J usage is TRBJ1-1, with D perhaps matching TRBD1 (6 bases). This CDR3 is built from 13 residues. The germline CDR1 and CDR2 sequences are MRHNA and SNTAGT. Trimming took 6 bases from V and 5 from J, leaving 13 bases between them. The CDR3 coding sequence is TGTGCCAGCAGCGCAGGGGTGGGGACTGAAGCTTTCTTT. Translated: CASSAGVGTEAFF.

The genes are TRBV25-1 and TRBJ2-3; D is perhaps TRBD1 (6 bases). The germline CDR1 and CDR2 sequences are MGHDK and SYGVNS. Trimming removed 4 bases at V and 2 bases at J, with 7 bases between. The length of the CDR3 is 13 residues. CDR3 in DNA: TGTGCCAGCAGTGCAGGGGCCACAGATACGCAGTATTTT. It is translated as CASSAGATDTQYF.

The chain carries TRBV7-6 and TRBJ2-7; D gene unclear. V lost 5 bases and J lost 3, with 20 bases in between. CDR3 length: 16 residues. The germline V gene encodes CDR1 SGHVS and CDR2 FNYEAQ. Here the CDR3 reads CASSPQWSGFGYEQYF. The CDR3 DNA reads TGTGCCAGCAGCCCCCAGTGGTCAGGTTTTGGCTACGAGCAGTACTTC.

This clone was seen more than once but under ten times. J is TRBJ2-3 and V is TRBV9; a weak D match, TRBD2 (5 bases). Germline V gene sequence: CDR1 SGDLS, CDR2 YYNGEE. The CDR3 sequence is 12 residues long. Trimming pared 3 bases from V and 13 bases from J, leaving 15 bases between. CDR3 residues: CASSASGSKEYF. The CDR3 DNA reads TGTGCCAGCAGCGCAAGCGGCAGCAAGGAGTATTTT.

In DNA, the CDR3 is TGTGCCAGCAGCAGGGGTCCCACAGATACGCAGTATTTT. This codes for CASSRGPTDTQYF. The chain carries TRBV7-6 and TRBJ2-3; D perhaps matches TRBD1 (5 bases). This CDR3 contains 13 residues. CDR1 is SGHVS and CDR2 is FNYEAQ in the germline V gene. V lost 5 bases to trimming and J lost 2 bases, with 8 bases between them.

The rearrangement uses TRBV6-5 and TRBJ2-3; 10 bases are shared with TRBD1. This CDR3 comprises 14 residues. CDR1 and CDR2 (germline): MNHEY, SVGAGI. J lost 7 bases, V lost 8 bases, and 9 bases had no gene match. The CDR3 region is CASRPGQGRNTQYF. The CDR3 bases are TGTGCCAGCCGGCCGGGACAGGGGAGGAATACGCAGTATTTT.

This chain joins TRBV4-2 and TRBJ2-5, with D tentatively TRBD2 (6 bases). This CDR3 region has 15 residues. The V and J ends lost 4 bases and 0 bases respectively, with 12 bases between them. Germline V gene lookup returns CDR1 LGHNA and CDR2 YNFKEQ. In nucleotides, the CDR3 is TGTGCCAGCAGCCGAGGGCGGGGTTACCAAGAGACCCAGTACTTC. Its protein product is CASSRGRGYQETQYF.

This chain links TRBV2 with TRBJ2-5, with D perhaps TRBD2 (6 bases). Germline V gives CDR1 SNHLY, CDR2 FYNNEI. The CDR3 has 14 amino acids. V was trimmed by 3 bases and J by 1 base, leaving 9 bases between them. CDR3 DNA: TGTGCCAGCAGTGACAAGACTAGCCAAGAGACCCAGTACTTC. It translates to CASSDKTSQETQYF.

The chain combines TRBV5-6 with TRBJ1-2; TRBD1 agrees at 8 bases. V lost 2 bases to trimming and J lost 7 bases; unmatched junction nucleotides: 10. The CDR3 loop spans 15 amino acids. The germline V gene encodes CDR1 SGHDT and CDR2 YYEEEE. CDR3 amino acids: CASSFGLTGAVGYTF. DNA of the CDR3: TGTGCCAGCAGCTTTGGATTGACAGGGGCGGTTGGCTACACCTTC.

This clone was counted once. Additional DNA sequences in this sample encode the identical CDR3. The rearrangement links TRBV5-1 to TRBJ2-7; D possibly corresponds to TRBD1 (6 bases). The ends were cut back, 2 bases at V and 0 bases at J, with 9 bases in the middle. This CDR3 comprises 14 residues. Germline values: CDR1 SGHRS, CDR2 YFSETQ. CDR3 in DNA: TGCGCCAGCAGCTTAGGGGGACGCTCCTACGAGCAGTACTTC. It codes for CASSLGGRSYEQYF.

The chain joins TRBV5-4 to TRBJ2-7; TRBD2 is a possible D gene (6 bases). V lost 2 bases and J 3 bases, leaving 12 bases between the germline ends. There are 14 residues in the CDR3. CDR1 is SGHNT and CDR2 is YYREEE in the germline V gene (reference sequence). CDR3 region: CASSLAAGGYEQYF. Written as DNA, the CDR3 is TGTGCCAGCAGCTTAGCAGCGGGTGGCTACGAGCAGTACTTC.

This chain connects TRBV27 to TRBJ1-1, with a weak D call TRBD1 (6 bases). Between the trimmed V and J ends, which lost 8 bases and 0 bases, there was a span of 16 bases. The CDR3 totals 15 residues. Germline assignment: CDR1 MNHEY and CDR2 SMNVEV (reference sequence). The CDR3 sequence is CASSTRGGMNTEAFF. The CDR3 bases are TGTGCCAGCTCCACAAGGGGGGGGATGAACACTGAAGCTTTCTTT.

Only a few counts were recorded for this clone. The chain is built from TRBV7-9 and TRBJ1-1, with no clear D. The CDR3 runs 13 residues. Per the germline V gene, CDR1 is SEHNR and CDR2 is FQNEAQ (reference sequence). Between the trimmed V and J ends, which lost 1 base and 7 bases, there was a span of 10 bases. CDR3 protein: CASSLGAGDEAFF. Written as DNA, the CDR3 is TGTGCCAGCAGCTTAGGGGCGGGAGATGAAGCTTTCTTT.

The rearrangement uses TRBV27 and TRBJ1-2; maybe TRBD1 (5 bases). The CDR3 has 13 amino acids. Germline CDR1 and CDR2: MNHEY and SMNVEV (reference sequence). Deletions cut 3 bases from V and 7 bases from J, with 12 bases between. The CDR3 loop reads CASSFLGRVGYTF. Written as DNA, the CDR3 is TGTGCCAGCAGTTTTCTGGGCAGGGTTGGCTACACCTTC.

This rearrangement joins TRBV28 to TRBJ2-1; perhaps TRBD2 as D (5 bases). The germline CDR1 and CDR2 sequences are MDHEN and SYDVKM. The V end lost 2 bases, the J end lost 8 bases, and 7 bases lay between the germline ends. This CDR3 comprises 12 residues. In DNA, the CDR3 is TGTGCCAGCAGTTTAGTGAGGGATGAGCAGTTCTTC. This sequence encodes CASSLVRDEQFF.

The chain has TRBV2 and TRBJ1-1, with D tentatively TRBD1 (5 bases). The CDR3 has 12 amino acids. Trimming stripped 8 bases from V and 2 bases from J, with 9 bases between. Germline-derived CDR1 and CDR2 are SNHLY and FYNNEI. CDR3 nucleotides: TGTGCCAGCGTCGACAGTAACACTGAAGCTTTCTTT. It is translated as CASVDSNTEAFF.

V is TRBV28 and J is TRBJ1-5; D is undetermined. Germline loops: CDR1 MDHEN, CDR2 SYDVKM. V lost 6 bases, J lost 5 bases, and 11 bases lay in between. The CDR3 extends over 13 amino acids. For the CDR3, the DNA is TGTGCCAGCAGCCGGGGAGGGTATCAGCCCCAGCATTTT. Translation: CASSRGGYQPQHF.

The V gene is TRBV19, the J gene TRBJ2-2; the match to TRBD1 covers 7 bases. J was trimmed by 1 base and V by 5 bases; bases with no gene match: 4. The CDR3 sequence is 15 residues long. Per germline, CDR1 LNHDA and CDR2 SQIVND (reference sequence). The CDR3 DNA reads TGTGCCAGTAGTCCACGGACAGGGAACACCGGGGAGCTGTTTTTT. Translating gives CASSPRTGNTGELFF.

This clone was found a few times. The rearrangement joins TRBV6-5 to TRBJ1-1; D uncertain. This CDR3 is built from 13 residues. V gave up 2 bases and J gave up 5 bases, with 9 bases separating them. Germline V lookup: CDR1 MNHEY, CDR2 SVGAGI. DNA for the CDR3: TGTGCCAGCAGTTACCGTGAGAGGACTGAAGCTTTCTTT. Amino acid sequence: CASSYRERTEAFF.

Here the CDR3 DNA reads TGTGCCACCCGACTAGCGGGCCCCACAGATACGCAGTATTTT. This sequence encodes CATRLAGPTDTQYF. The chain recombines TRBV5-4 with TRBJ2-3; 10 positions match TRBD2. This CDR3 is built from 14 residues. Germline V CDR1 and CDR2: SGHNT, YYREEE (reference sequence). J was trimmed by 2 bases and V by 9 bases; bases with no gene match: 6. The full variable domain, completed using reference TRBV5-4 and TRBJ2-3, is ETGVTQSPTHLIKTRGQQVTLRCSSQSGHNTVSWYQQALGQGPQFIFQYYREEENGRGNFPPRFSGLQFPNYSSELNVNALELDDSALYLCATRLAGPTDTQYFGPGTRLTVL.

This clone was seen a handful of times. The J gene is TRBJ2-7, the V gene TRBV6-6, with TRBD2 as a possible D gene (6 bases). The length of the CDR3 is 14 residues. Germline CDR1 and CDR2: MNHNY and SVGAGI (reference sequence). The V end was cut by 2 bases, the J end by 2 bases, with 10 bases between. The CDR3 here is CASSYVGGPYEQYF. CDR3 nucleotides: TGTGCCAGCAGTTACGTCGGGGGACCCTACGAGCAGTACTTC.

This chain links TRBV5-1 with TRBJ1-4; weak D call: TRBD1 (5 bases). The CDR3 spans 16 residues. Germline V gives CDR1 SGHRS, CDR2 YFSETQ. Trimming took off 4 bases at V and 0 bases at J, with 13 bases between the two ends. The CDR3 DNA reads TGCGCCAGCAGCGGGGGGGTCGTTGCAACTAATGAAAAACTGTTTTTT. Protein sequence: CASSGGVVATNEKLFF.

V gene TRBV4-3 combines with J gene TRBJ2-6; tentative D call: TRBD1 (5 bases). CDR3 length: 17 residues. V was pared by 0 bases and J by 0 bases, with 9 bases between. CDR1 and CDR2 from the germline V gene are LGHNA and YSLEER. The CDR3 nucleotides are TGCGCCAGCAGCCAAGATTGGGGCTCCTCTGGGGCCAACGTCCTGACTTTC. Its protein is CASSQDWGSSGANVLTF.

This chain joins TRBV7-9 and TRBJ1-1, with 8 bases that match TRBD1. The J segment lost 4 bases and the V segment lost 1 base, leaving 11 bases of the junction unmatched. The CDR3 spans 17 residues. Per the germline V gene, CDR1 is SEHNR and CDR2 is FQNEAQ (reference sequence). CDR3 region: CASSLVGRGPPGTEAFF. CDR3 bases: TGTGCCAGCAGCTTAGTTGGCAGGGGGCCCCCGGGCACTGAAGCTTTCTTT. The complete variable domain, with remaining parts taken from reference TRBV7-9 and TRBJ1-1, reads DTGVSQNPRHKITKRGQNVTFRCDPISEHNRLYWYRQTLGQGPEFLTYFQNEAQLEKSRLLSDRFSAERPKGSFSTLEIQRTEQGDSAMYLCASSLVGRGPPGTEAFFGQGTRLTVV.

The table lists this clone with a count of one. The rearrangement joins TRBV9 to TRBJ2-1; perhaps TRBD2 as D (5 bases). Trimming cost V 2 bases and J 1 base, with 13 bases left between them. The CDR3 runs 16 residues. Per the germline V gene, CDR1 is SGDLS and CDR2 is YYNGEE. The CDR3 DNA reads TGTGCCAGCAGCGTTCAGGCTAGACTATCCTACAATGAGCAGTTCTTC. Amino acids: CASSVQARLSYNEQFF.

This clone was recorded a few times. The gene calls are TRBV9 and TRBJ2-2; 7 nucleotides line up with TRBD1. V gave up 7 bases and J gave up 9 bases; unmatched junction bases: 9. This CDR3 comprises 13 residues. Looked up from germline, CDR1 is SGDLS and CDR2 is YYNGEE. DNA of the CDR3: TGTGCCAGCGGGCCCCAGGGGGACCGGGAGCTGTTTTTT. This translates into CASGPQGDRELFF. The whole variable domain, filled in from reference TRBV9 and TRBJ2-2, reads DSGVTQTPKHLITATGQRVTLRCSPRSGDLSVYWYQQSLDQGLQFLIQYYNGEERAKGNILERFSAQQFPDLHSELNLSSLELGDSALYFCASGPQGDRELFFGEGSRLTVL.

The chain employs TRBV7-2 and TRBJ1-1; possible D gene TRBD1, 5 bases. V shed 5 bases and J shed 5 bases, with 18 bases lying between them. Germline assignment: CDR1 SGHTA and CDR2 FQGNSA. The CDR3 totals 15 residues. The CDR3 loop reads CASSRGGVRKTEAFF. The CDR3 bases are TGTGCCAGCAGCCGCGGAGGGGTGCGGAAAACTGAAGCTTTCTTT.

V and J are TRBV9 and TRBJ1-3, with TRBD1 as a possible D gene (6 bases). The V end lost 4 bases, the J end lost 1 base, and 15 bases lay between the germline ends. The CDR3 has 16 amino acids. Germline V gene data show CDR1 as SGDLS and CDR2 as YYNGEE. CDR3 DNA: TGTGCCAGCAGCTCAGCTGAAACAGGGTCTGGAAACACCATATATTTT. This encodes CASSSAETGSGNTIYF.

In this sample, this clone turned up once. The chain uses TRBV7-9 and TRBJ2-1; 9 bases are shared with TRBD2. The germline gives CDR1 SEHNR, CDR2 FQNEAQ (reference sequence). This CDR3 contains 16 residues. V lost 3 bases and J lost 1; bases outside the gene matches: 4. The CDR3 nucleotides are TGTGCCAGCAGCTTGGGCCTAGCGGGGTCCTACAATGAGCAGTTCTTC. Encoded protein: CASSLGLAGSYNEQFF. Variable domain in full (rest from reference TRBV7-9 and TRBJ2-1): DTGVSQNPRHKITKRGQNVTFRCDPISEHNRLYWYRQTLGQGPEFLTYFQNEAQLEKSRLLSDRFSAERPKGSFSTLEIQRTEQGDSAMYLCASSLGLAGSYNEQFFGPGTRLTVL.

The V and J genes are TRBV6-1 and TRBJ2-1, with 7 bases matching TRBD2. Germline V gene lookup returns CDR1 MNHNS and CDR2 SASEGT. The CDR3 has 16 residues. V was clipped by 4 bases and J by 15 bases; unmatched bases: 21. This chain's CDR3 is CASSAYGKRGLRGPFF. The CDR3 nucleotides are TGTGCCAGCAGTGCCTATGGTAAGCGGGGCCTGCGGGGTCCGTTCTTC.

The V call is TRBV11-1, the J call TRBJ1-1; D ambiguous. The CDR3 consists of 15 residues. Trimming left V 5 bases short and J 1 base short, with 14 bases between. Germline CDR1 and CDR2: SGHAT and FQDESV (reference sequence). Here the CDR3 DNA reads TGTGCCAGCAGCCTCGAGAGGGCGGGGAACACTGAAGCTTTCTTT. Translated: CASSLERAGNTEAFF.